These 17 T cell receptor beta chains originate from one sample sequenced in a study of blood T cell repertoires in COVID-19. Profiled with immunoSEQ multiplex PCR; TCRdb holds only in-frame clones, not every one. The sample has 200,000 or so clones, roughly 80% seen once. Sequencing was carried out using peripheral blood. The receptors derive from a man in his sixties with active or convalescent COVID-19.

This clone was seen a few times. The chain couples TRBV7-9 to TRBJ2-1; TRBD2 agrees at 7 bases. This CDR3 has 19 amino acids. The germline V gene encodes CDR1 SEHNR and CDR2 FQNEAQ (reference sequence). Trimming removed 5 bases from V and 0 bases from J; junction bases left unmatched: 16. CDR3 DNA: TGTGCCAGCAGCCCCAACCTAGCGGTCGATTTGAGCTCCTACAATGAGCAGTTCTTC. Translated: CASSPNLAVDLSSYNEQFF.

The V and J genes are TRBV7-8 and TRBJ2-5; no definite D call. Trimming took off 3 bases at V and 4 bases at J, with 9 bases between the two ends. Germline V gene sequence: CDR1 SGHVS, CDR2 FQNEAQ. The CDR3 length is 13 residues. The CDR3 protein is CASSFRVRETQYF. The CDR3 DNA reads as TGTGCCAGCAGCTTTCGGGTGCGAGAGACCCAGTACTTC.

The chain combines TRBV5-5 with TRBJ1-6; 8 bases are shared with TRBD1. Germline CDR1 and CDR2: SGHKS and YYEKEE (reference sequence). This CDR3 is built from 18 residues. After removal of 1 base from V and 4 bases from J, the junction contained 10 bases not matched to a gene. CDR3 sequence: CASSLLLTGASYNSPLHF. The CDR3 DNA is TGTGCCAGCAGCTTGCTTTTGACAGGGGCCTCTTATAATTCACCCCTCCACTTT.

The V and J genes are TRBV6-8 and TRBJ2-7; possibly TRBD2 for D (7 bases). Trimming cost V 8 bases and J 5 bases, with 13 bases left between them. CDR3 length equals 12 residues. Germline V gene sequence: CDR1 MNHGY, CDR2 SAAAGT. The CDR3 here is CASRGADDEQYF. As DNA, the CDR3 is TGTGCCAGCCGGGGGGCCGACGACGAGCAGTACTTC.

This rearrangement joins TRBV27 to TRBJ2-4, with 7 bases that match TRBD1. V dropped 3 bases and J dropped 6; count of bases not matched to a gene: 17. Per the germline V gene, CDR1 is MNHEY and CDR2 is SMNVEV (reference sequence). The CDR3 consists of 18 residues. The CDR3 nucleotides read TGTGCCAGCAGTTTGGGATGGGGAAGACAGGGACCTCGAAACATTCAGTACTTC. Its translation: CASSLGWGRQGPRNIQYF.

The V call is TRBV5-1, the J call TRBJ2-5; a weak D match, TRBD2 (8 bases). The CDR3 contains 15 residues. Trimming pared 6 bases from V and 6 bases from J, leaving 21 bases between. Looked up from germline, CDR1 is SGHRS and CDR2 is YFSETQ. The CDR3 sequence is CASNPGGGLGQTQYF. The CDR3 region has the DNA TGCGCCAGCAACCCGGGAGGGGGCCTGGGGCAGACCCAGTACTTC.

This chain joins TRBV5-1 and TRBJ1-2; TRBD1 is a possible D gene (5 bases). This CDR3 has 13 residues. Per the germline V gene, CDR1 is SGHRS and CDR2 is YFSETQ. The germline V and J ends were trimmed by 7 bases and 3 bases, with 13 bases remaining between them. The CDR3 spells CASRQSRDYGYTF. CDR3 nucleotides: TGCGCCAGCCGACAGTCCCGGGACTATGGCTACACCTTC.

This CDR3 reads CASSYGPLYEQYF. CDR3 coding DNA: TGTGCCAGCAGTTACGGGCCCCTATACGAGCAGTACTTC. This chain joins TRBV6-5 and TRBJ2-7; D is undetermined. CDR3 size: 13 residues. V lost 2 bases, J lost 4 bases, and 9 bases lay in between. In germline, CDR1 is MNHEY, CDR2 SVGAGI.

V gene TRBV2 combines with J gene TRBJ2-2; D is unclear. This CDR3 comprises 15 residues. The ends were cut back, 4 bases at V and 0 bases at J, with 9 bases in the middle. Germline V lookup: CDR1 SNHLY, CDR2 FYNNEI. Here the CDR3 reads CASSVTFANTGELFF. The DNA of the CDR3 is TGTGCCAGCAGTGTAACTTTCGCGAACACCGGGGAGCTGTTTTTT.

Only one count was recorded for this clone. This rearrangement joins TRBV27 to TRBJ1-5, with D possibly matching TRBD1 (5 bases). CDR1 and CDR2 (germline): MNHEY, SMNVEV (reference sequence). The CDR3 is 14 residues long. V gave up 3 bases and J gave up 4 bases, with 10 bases separating them. The CDR3 loop reads CASSFGGPNQPQHF. DNA of the CDR3: TGTGCCAGCAGTTTCGGGGGACCGAATCAGCCCCAGCATTTT.

The gene calls are TRBV29-1 and TRBJ2-3, with 7 bases matching TRBD2. Germline assignment: CDR1 SQVTM and CDR2 ANQGSEA. V dropped 6 bases and J dropped 2; count of bases not matched to a gene: 17. The CDR3 totals 17 residues. The CDR3 coding sequence is TGCAGCGTCCTTTACTACCAGCGGGAAGACCTCACAGATACGCAGTATTTT. This encodes CSVLYYQREDLTDTQYF.

This clone was seen many times. Other DNA sequences in the sample encode the same CDR3. The V gene is TRBV2, the J gene TRBJ1-6, with TRBD1 as a possible D gene (6 bases). Germline V gene sequence: CDR1 SNHLY, CDR2 FYNNEI. The germline V and J ends were trimmed by 2 bases and 10 bases, with 15 bases remaining between them. CDR3 length equals 15 residues. The CDR3 spells CASSELGQGNSPLHF. Written as DNA, the CDR3 is TGTGCCAGCAGTGAATTGGGGCAGGGGAACTCACCCCTCCACTTT. Using reference TRBV2 and TRBJ1-6 for the parts outside the CDR3, the full variable domain is EPEVTQTPSHQVTQMGQEVILRCVPISNHLYFYWYRQILGQKVEFLVSFYNNEISEKSEIFDDQFSVERPDGSNFTLKIRSTKLEDSAMYFCASSELGQGNSPLHFGNGTRLTVT.

The chain couples TRBV27 to TRBJ2-7, with a tentative D call TRBD1 (6 bases). The germline CDR1 and CDR2 sequences are MNHEY and SMNVEV (reference sequence). Between the trimmed V and J ends, which lost 8 bases and 2 bases, there was a span of 19 bases. This CDR3 contains 15 residues. CDR3 in amino acids: CASLPTGRGPYEQYF. CDR3 sequence (DNA): TGTGCCAGCCTCCCAACTGGCAGGGGCCCCTACGAGCAGTACTTC.

This clone was observed a handful of times. The chain couples TRBV2 to TRBJ2-7; 12 nucleotides match TRBD1. This CDR3 has 15 amino acids. J was trimmed by 5 bases and V by 6 bases; bases with no gene match: 8. Per germline, CDR1 SNHLY and CDR2 FYNNEI. Here the CDR3 DNA reads TGTGCCAGCAGGACGGGACAGGGGGCTCTCAACGAGCAGTACTTC. This translates into CASRTGQGALNEQYF. The entire variable domain, with the rest obtained from reference TRBV2 and TRBJ2-7, is as follows: EPEVTQTPSHQVTQMGQEVILRCVPISNHLYFYWYRQILGQKVEFLVSFYNNEISEKSEIFDDQFSVERPDGSNFTLKIRSTKLEDSAMYFCASRTGQGALNEQYFGPGTRLTVT.

V and J are TRBV5-1 and TRBJ2-2; D ambiguous. The V gene lost 0 bases and the J gene lost 5 bases, with 8 bases spanning the gap. Germline V lookup: CDR1 SGHRS, CDR2 YFSETQ. The CDR3 extends over 14 amino acids. DNA of the CDR3: TGCGCCAGCAGCTTGGGAACTGAAACCGGGGAGCTGTTTTTT. It specifies CASSLGTETGELFF.

This clone was seen only once. J is TRBJ2-5 and V is TRBV5-6, with 10 bases matching TRBD2. The length of the CDR3 is 18 residues. J gave up 1 base and V 4 bases, and 13 bases lay outside the gene matches. CDR1 SGHDT and CDR2 YYEEEE come from the germline V gene. The CDR3 protein is CASSLASGSGRFQETQYF. For the CDR3, the DNA is TGTGCCAGCAGCCTCGCCTCCGGTAGCGGGAGGTTCCAAGAGACCCAGTACTTC.

The V gene is TRBV5-1, the J gene TRBJ1-1, with D uncertain. The germline CDR1 and CDR2 sequences are SGHRS and YFSETQ. Trimming pared 4 bases from V and 4 bases from J, leaving 14 bases between. The CDR3 has 14 residues. The DNA for the CDR3 is TGCGCCAGCAGCCCTCGCACGGGAGCCACTGAAGCTTTCTTT. Translation gives CASSPRTGATEAFF.